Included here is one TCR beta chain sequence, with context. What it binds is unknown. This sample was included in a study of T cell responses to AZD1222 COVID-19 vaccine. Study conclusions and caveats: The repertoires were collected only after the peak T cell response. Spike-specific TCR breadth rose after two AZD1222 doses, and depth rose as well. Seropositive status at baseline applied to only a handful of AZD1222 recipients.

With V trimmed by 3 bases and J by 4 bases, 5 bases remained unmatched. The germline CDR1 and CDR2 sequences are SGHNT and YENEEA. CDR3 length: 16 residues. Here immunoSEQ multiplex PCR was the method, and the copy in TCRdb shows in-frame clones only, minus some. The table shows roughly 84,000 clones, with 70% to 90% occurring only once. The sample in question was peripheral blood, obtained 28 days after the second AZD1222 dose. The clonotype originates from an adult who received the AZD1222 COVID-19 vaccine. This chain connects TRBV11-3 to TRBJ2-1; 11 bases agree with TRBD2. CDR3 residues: CASSLGTSGGYNEQFF. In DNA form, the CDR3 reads TGTGCCAGCAGCTTGGGCACTAGCGGGGGATACAATGAGCAGTTCTTC.